This TCR beta chain was sequenced for a study of OX40 agonist ivuxolimab in advanced cancers. Whole-study results and caveats: CD4+ and CD8+ blood T cells expanded clonally by week 6 at 0.1 to 3.0 mg/kg.

Comments on this clone: Its antigen is currently unknown.

The trim removed 5 bases at V and 4 bases at J, leaving 9 bases unmatched. Germline CDR1 and CDR2: MDHEN and SYDVKM. The CDR3 extends over 16 amino acids. Sequenced by immunoSEQ multiplex PCR; TCRdb stores in-frame clones only, minus some. The repertoire includes around 53,000 clones, 85% of them detected once, and around 21% sits in the top ten. The chain joins TRBV28 to TRBJ2-1; TRBD1 matches 9 bases. The sequenced sample was CD4+ or CD8+ T cells sorted from blood, obtained in a trial of the OX40 agonist ivuxolimab. This receptor was taken from an adult with an advanced solid tumor such as melanoma, head and neck, liver or kidney cancer. Written as DNA, the CDR3 is TGTGCCAGCAGTGGGGACCGACAGGGGGAGTACAATGAGCAGTTCTTC. It specifies CASSGDRQGEYNEQFF.